This is a list of T cell receptor beta chains from one sample in a study of regulatory T cells in long-lasting Graves disease. TCRdb processed the multiplex PCR reads anew with MiXCR; each CDR3 protein has one entry. The top ten hold less than 15% of the sample, which has approximately 270,000 distinct CDR3 sequences, 15% to 20% seen once. These data were likewise used in another study, on T cells in Graves' hyperthyroidism and ophthalmopathy.

The sequencing here drew on peripheral blood mononuclear cells (PBMCs), taken at new diagnosis, from a patient treated with antithyroid drugs. The receptors derive from a woman aged 30 to 39 with Graves disease. Both conserved end residues are part of each CDR3. The order of the fields is J gene, clone size, V gene, D gene, CDR3 DNA, CDR3 protein. A D gene is named only where the DNA matches it firmly. A row's size may be missing; if present it is once, few, many or a size class.

>TRBJ1-2|.|TRBV19|.
TGTGCCAGTAGTACCGGGGCAGGGCATGGCTACACCTTC
CASSTGAGHGYTF
>TRBJ2-3|.|TRBV3-1|TRBD1
TGTGCCAGCAGCTTGAGACAGGGCCACACAGATACGCAGTATTTT
CASSLRQGHTDTQYF
>TRBJ2-5|many|TRBV13|.
TGTGCCAGCATCCCCCCCGGGCGGGAGACCCAGTACTTC
CASIPPGRETQYF
>TRBJ2-2|few|TRBV9|TRBD1
TGTGCCAGCAGCCGACAGGGGGCTCGGGGCGGGGAGCTGTTTTTT
CASSRQGARGGELFF
>TRBJ1-4|many|TRBV5-1|TRBD1
TGCGCCAGCAGCTTCCAGACAGGGGTAGAAAAACTGTTTTTT
CASSFQTGVEKLFF
>TRBJ1-2|.|TRBV4-1|.
TGCGCCAGCAGCCAAGTAAGAGGTTCAGGGAACTATGGCTACACCTTC
CASSQVRGSGNYGYTF
>TRBJ2-1|many|TRBV18|.
TGTGCCAGCTCCCTTTCGGGAGACAATGAGCAGTTCTTC
CASSLSGDNEQFF
>TRBJ1-1|many|TRBV7-9|TRBD1
TGTGCCAGCAGCCCTCTGCGACAGGGTGGAAACACTGAAGCTTTCTTT
CASSPLRQGGNTEAFF
>TRBJ2-7|many|TRBV11-2|.
TGTGCCAGCAGCCTAAGCTTTTCCTACGAGCAGTACTTC
CASSLSFSYEQYF
>TRBJ2-3|few|TRBV20-1|.
TGCAGTGCTACTGACTCAGGGCCCGATACGCAGTACTTT
CSATDSGPDTQYF
>TRBJ2-5|few|TRBV19|TRBD2
TGTGCCAGTAGTGACGCGGGGGGGATGGAGACCCAGTACTTC
CASSDAGGMETQYF
>TRBJ1-1|many|TRBV5-1|.
TGCGCCAGCAGCACAACGACAGGAAACACTGAAGCTTTCTTT
CASSTTTGNTEAFF
>TRBJ1-6|.|TRBV27|.
TGTGCCAGCAGTTTTAACTATTCACCCCTCCACTTT
CASSFNYSPLHF
>TRBJ1-4|many|TRBV7-2|TRBD1
TGTGCCAGCAGCCAGGACAGGGGTAATGAAAAACTGTTTTTT
CASSQDRGNEKLFF
>TRBJ2-7|.|TRBV7-9|TRBD2
TGTGCCAGCATCACTCAGGGAGCGGGGGAGTCCGAGCAGTACTTC
CASITQGAGESEQYF
>TRBJ2-3|many|TRBV7-2|.
TGTGCCAGCAGCCTAGATTTAGATACGCAGTATTTT
CASSLDLDTQYF
>TRBJ1-1|many|TRBV3-1|.
TGTGCCAGCAGCCAAGATAGGCAGTCCTTCACTGAAGCTTTCTTT
CASSQDRQSFTEAFF
>TRBJ2-3|few|TRBV9|.
TGTGCCAGCAGCCCTCGGAAAGATACGCAGTATTTT
CASSPRKDTQYF
>TRBJ2-5|many|TRBV20-1|TRBD2
TGCAGTGCTAGGTCACAAGAGCGGGGGGGCCTAGAGACCCAGTACTTC
CSARSQERGGLETQYF
>TRBJ1-3|many|TRBV5-6|.
TGTGCCAGCAGCTTTCCCGGGGGCTCTGGAAACACCATATATTTT
CASSFPGGSGNTIYF
>TRBJ2-2|many|TRBV20-1|.
TGCAGTGCTAGACAGGCGGGGATGGAAACCGGGGAGCTGTTTTTT
CSARQAGMETGELFF
>TRBJ2-7|.|TRBV28|TRBD2
TGTGCCAGCAGTTTACCCGGGACTAGCAATAACTACGAGCAGTACTTC
CASSLPGTSNNYEQYF
>TRBJ2-1|.|TRBV11-2|TRBD2
TGTGCCAGCAGTGACCCGGGGCGGGGGGGCCCCTATGAGCAGTTCTTC
CASSDPGRGGPYEQFF
>TRBJ2-7|many|TRBV7-9|.
TGTGCCAGCAGCCCGACCGGGACGGCCGAGCAGTACTTC
CASSPTGTAEQYF
>TRBJ1-1|many|TRBV20-1|TRBD1
TGCAGTGCTCCGGGACAGGGTTTGACTTTCTTT
CSAPGQGLTFF
>TRBJ2-7|many|TRBV28|TRBD1
TGTGCCAGCAGTTTATCCTTCACGACAGGGTTGAGCCACGAGCAGTACTTC
CASSLSFTTGLSHEQYF
>TRBJ1-6|.|TRBV7-3|.
TGTGCCAGCAGCTCCGGGACACCTTATTCACCCCTCCACTTT
CASSSGTPYSPLHF
>TRBJ2-7|.|TRBV5-4|.
TGTGCCAGCAGCCAAAAGACAGGCTCCTACGAGCAGTACTTC
CASSQKTGSYEQYF
>TRBJ1-2|many|TRBV20-1|.
TGCAGTGCTAGAGACTCTATTGCCGGCTATGGCTACACCTTC
CSARDSIAGYGYTF
>TRBJ2-5|many|TRBV20-1|.
TGCAGTGCAAGAGGGCTAAAAGAGACCCAGTACTTC
CSARGLKETQYF
>TRBJ2-5|.|TRBV2|.
TGTGCCAGCAGGGTTACATCCCAAGAGACCCAGTACTTC
CASRVTSQETQYF
>TRBJ2-2|many|TRBV12-3/TRBV12-4|TRBD1
TGTGCCAGCAGTTCCACACAGGGGGCGAGGGCCGGGGAGCTGTTTTTT
CASSSTQGARAGELFF
>TRBJ1-1|many|TRBV3-1|.
TGTGCCAGCAGCCAAGACCCCGGGACGATCTTTGCTTTCTTT
CASSQDPGTIFAFF
>TRBJ2-3|many|TRBV24-1|TRBD2
TGTGCCACCAGTGATCCCCTAGCGGAGAACACAGATACGCAGTATTTT
CATSDPLAENTDTQYF
>TRBJ1-2|once|TRBV7-9|.
TGTGCCAGCAGCTTCTCGGATGAAGGTGGCTACACCTTC
CASSFSDEGGYTF
>TRBJ1-2|many|TRBV7-2|TRBD1
TGTGCCAGCAGCTCCCGGGACAGGGGAAGCTATGGCTACACCTTC
CASSSRDRGSYGYTF
>TRBJ2-4|many|TRBV5-1|.
TGCGCCAGCAGCTTGGCGACGGGAAACATTCAGTACTTC
CASSLATGNIQYF